Presented here are 18 T cell receptor beta chains from one specimen sequenced in a study of blood T cells in healthy people across ages. Combining a sample-barcoded 5' primer with a J-beta primer mix, a second PCR ran for roughly 7 to 11 cycles. TCRdb reanalysed the 5' RACE reads using MiXCR and keeps one entry per CDR3 protein. This table holds roughly 800,000 distinct CDR3 sequences, 58% found once. The sample comprised blood. These TCRs come from a man under 40 in good health.

The chain is built from TRBV7-2 and TRBJ2-3; 7 bases agree with TRBD1. V lost 6 bases to trimming and J lost 10 bases; unmatched junction nucleotides: 7. Germline V lookup: CDR1 SGHTA, CDR2 FQGNSA. The CDR3 has 12 amino acids. The CDR3: CASSFTGVPQYF. Written as DNA, the CDR3 is TGTGCCAGCAGTTTCACAGGGGTTCCGCAGTATTTT. The full variable domain, its missing parts supplied by reference TRBV7-2 and TRBJ2-3, is GAGVSQSPSNKVTEKGKDVELRCDPISGHTALYWYRQSLGQGLEFLIYFQGNSAPDKSGLPSDRFSAERTGGSVSTLTIQRTQQEDSAVYLCASSFTGVPQYFGPGTRLTVL.

The chain recombines TRBV11-2 with TRBJ2-4; 9 bases are a match to TRBD1. The DNA end favors TRBJ2-7, so the J call may be wrong. CDR1 and CDR2 from the germline V gene are SGHAT and FQNNGV. The CDR3 has 16 residues. The CDR3 DNA follows: TGTGCCAGCAGCTTTGCCACGGGACAGGGAACCTACGAGCAGTACTTC. Translated: CASSFATGQGTYEQYF.

This sequence joins TRBV12-3 or TRBV12-4 and TRBJ2-1; D gene unclear. The CDR3 is 14 amino acids. V was clipped by 5 bases and J by 12 bases, with 20 bases between them. CDR3 nucleotides: TGTGCCAGCAGTCTAGAGGCTTTTTTGGTGGGGCAGTTCTTC. Amino acids: CASSLEAFLVGQFF.

The gene calls are TRBV13 and TRBJ2-3; TRBD2 matches at 10 bases. The CDR3 is 20 residues long. Germline V gene lookup returns CDR1 PRHDT and CDR2 FYEKMQ (reference sequence). V dropped 1 base and J dropped 6; count of bases not matched to a gene: 19. CDR3 protein: CASSLAVYSGGPSYSDTQYF. The DNA of the CDR3 is TGTGCCAGCAGCTTAGCTGTGTATAGCGGGGGGCCGTCCTATTCCGATACGCAGTATTTT.

The rearrangement uses TRBV10-3 and TRBJ2-7; TRBD2 is a possible D gene (6 bases). Trimming took 6 bases from V and 1 from J, leaving 10 bases between them. This CDR3 region has 13 residues. CDR1 and CDR2 from the germline V gene are ENHRY and SYGVKD. As DNA, the CDR3 is TGTGCCATCAGCCCGACTAGTTCCTACGAGCAGTACTTC. Translating gives CAISPTSSYEQYF.

The chain recombines TRBV5-5 with TRBJ2-7; D is possibly TRBD1 (6 bases). TRBJ2-5 matches the DNA end more closely, so the J call is doubtful. The germline V gene has CDR1 SGHKS and CDR2 YYEKEE (reference sequence). This CDR3 spans 15 amino acids. The CDR3 nucleotides are TGTGCCAGCAGCTCTCCGGGACAACAACAAGAGACCCAGTACTTC. Translated, it gives CASSSPGQQQETQYF.

The chain is built from TRBV20-1 and TRBJ2-5; 8 nucleotides align to TRBD2. V dropped 0 bases and J dropped 4; count of bases not matched to a gene: 10. Germline V lookup: CDR1 DFQATT, CDR2 SNEGSKA (reference sequence). The CDR3 extends over 16 amino acids. The CDR3 sequence: CSAREGQAGASETQYF. CDR3 nucleotide sequence: TGCAGTGCTAGAGAAGGGCAAGCGGGAGCGTCAGAGACCCAGTACTTC.

This clonotype was found a few times. The chain links TRBV12-3 or TRBV12-4 to TRBJ1-2, with D possibly TRBD1 on 6 matching bases. V dropped 7 bases and J dropped 6 bases, with 15 bases sitting between them. The CDR3 runs 13 residues. CDR3 sequence reads: CASTEEGEDGYTF. CDR3 nucleotide sequence: TGTGCCAGCACGGAAGAGGGGGAAGATGGCTACACCTTC.

This chain uses TRBV7-2 with TRBJ2-3; 7 positions agree with TRBD1. J was trimmed by 2 bases and V by 4 bases; bases with no gene match: 15. CDR1 is SGHTA, CDR2 FQGNSA, per germline. CDR3 length: 18 amino acids. Here the CDR3 reads CASSSPGQPLYHTDTQYF. Written as DNA, the CDR3 is TGTGCCAGCAGCTCGCCGGGACAGCCACTTTACCACACAGATACGCAGTATTTT.

The chain is built from TRBV28 and TRBJ2-7; 10 bases agree with TRBD2. The DNA matches TRBJ2-4 better at its end, which makes the J call doubtful. Germline V lookup: CDR1 MDHEN, CDR2 SYDVKM. CDR3 length: 14 amino acids. CDR3 DNA: TGTGCCAGCAGTTCGAAAGCGGGAGGGGACATTCAGTACTTC. This encodes CASSSKAGGDIQYF.

This clonotype occurred a few times. The V and J genes are TRBV15 and TRBJ1-4; D not resolved. The CDR3 totals 15 residues. Per the germline V gene, CDR1 is LNHNV and CDR2 is YYDKDF (reference sequence). V shed 0 bases and J shed 4 bases, with 9 bases lying between them. CDR3 DNA sequence: TGTGCCACCAGCAGAGATCGTACGGGTAATGAAAAACTGTTTTTT. This sequence encodes CATSRDRTGNEKLFF.

This clonotype was counted between two and nine times. The chain employs TRBV30 and TRBJ2-1; either TRBD1 or TRBD2 may supply D (6 bases each). The V gene's germline CDR1 is GTSNPN and CDR2 SVGIG (reference sequence). Trimming took off 2 bases at V and 8 bases at J, with 7 bases between the two ends. The CDR3 has 11 residues. CDR3 sequence: CAWSRGDEQFF. The DNA for the CDR3 is TGTGCCTGGAGTAGGGGGGATGAGCAGTTCTTC.

The V gene is TRBV10-3, the J gene TRBJ1-1; no reliable D call. Germline CDR1 ENHRY, CDR2 SYGVKD. CDR3 length: 11 amino acids. Trimming took off 7 bases at V and 4 bases at J, with 7 bases between the two ends. The CDR3 here is CAITGGTEAFF. The CDR3 region has the DNA TGTGCCATCACGGGAGGCACTGAAGCTTTCTTT.

This clonotype was seen only once. V gene TRBV12-2 combines with J gene TRBJ2-7; the table names TRBD1, a call not compared with the DNA. TRBV12-2 is assigned pseudogene status. The CDR3 length is 14 residues. Here the CDR3 reads CASHGQGNSYEQYF. The CDR3 DNA reads TGTGCAAGTCACGGACAGGGGAATTCCTACGAGCAGTACTTC.

This chain connects TRBV4-3 to TRBJ2-1; D may be TRBD2 (5 bases). V lost 0 bases and J 13 bases, leaving 19 bases between the germline ends. The CDR3 spans 15 residues. Germline V lookup: CDR1 LGHNA, CDR2 YSLEER. CDR3 DNA sequence: TGCGCCAGCAGCCAAGAAGGGAGCCCCTTGGAGACCCAGTTCTTC. Its translation: CASSQEGSPLETQFF.

On this clonotype itself: A much larger clone differs from this one at a single base, so this may be a read error. As DNA, the CDR3 is TGTGCCAGCTTCGAACAGATTTTCTACGAGCAGTACTTC. Translated, it gives CASFEQIFYEQYF. This chain uses TRBV6-2 or TRBV6-3 with TRBJ2-7; no clear D gene. With 8 bases removed from V and 3 bases from J, the gap between germline ends came to 14 bases. This CDR3 has 13 residues. Germline lookup yields CDR1 MNHEY and CDR2 SVGEGT.

The chain links TRBV12-3 or TRBV12-4 to TRBJ2-1; 10 positions match TRBD2. This CDR3 is built from 15 residues. The V segment lost 6 bases and the J segment 8 bases; nucleotides outside the gene matches: 10. The CDR3 region is CASRRLAGGIHEQFF. The CDR3 bases are TGTGCCAGCAGACGACTAGCGGGTGGGATACATGAGCAGTTCTTC.

The CDR3 DNA sequence: TGTGCCAGCAGTCGACAGCTCGGGAACACTGAAGCTTTCTTT. Protein: CASSRQLGNTEAFF. The J gene is TRBJ1-1, the V gene TRBV6-2 or TRBV6-3; perhaps TRBD1 as D (5 bases). V was pared by 5 bases and J by 1 base, with 11 bases between. CDR1 and CDR2 (germline): MNHEY, SVGEGT. This CDR3 has 14 residues.